This is a list of T cell receptor beta chains from one sample in a study of blood T cells in healthy people across ages. In TCRdb, the 5' RACE reads were re-called with MiXCR into one record per CDR3 protein. In the table there are about 780,000 distinct CDR3 sequences, less than 60% of which are singletons. The specimen was blood. The receptors stem from a man older than 75 in good health. The CDR3 runs from the conserved cysteine through the conserved F or W. D genes are given only for firm matches. For some rows the clone size is stated as once, few or many, or as a class when expanded; others skip it.

V	J	size	D	CDR3	DNA
TRBV9	TRBJ1-1	-	-	CASSPWTDTEAFF	TGTGCCAGCAGTCCCTGGACAGACACTGAAGCTTTCTTT
TRBV7-2	TRBJ2-3	few	-	CASSSQRPSLDTQYF	TGTGCCAGCAGCTCACAAAGACCCTCTTTAGATACGCAGTATTTT
TRBV20-1	TRBJ1-2	-	TRBD1	CSANPRGRPYGYTF	TGCAGTGCCAACCCCAGGGGGCGCCCCTATGGCTACACCTTC
TRBV2	TRBJ2-1	-	-	CASSEALHGHNEQFF	TGTGCCAGCAGTGAAGCGCTTCACGGGCACAATGAGCAGTTCTTC
TRBV4-1	TRBJ1-2	-	-	CASSQAQTYGYTF	TGCGCCAGCAGCCAAGCACAGACCTATGGCTACACCTTC
TRBV28	TRBJ2-1	-	-	CASRHIGGIDYNEQFF	TGTGCCAGTAGGCACATAGGGGGGATTGATTACAATGAGCAGTTCTTC
TRBV10-3	TRBJ2-2	-	-	CAISEVRPTGELFF	TGTGCCATCAGTGAGGTCAGGCCCACCGGGGAGCTGTTTTTT
TRBV10-3	TRBJ2-3	few	TRBD2	CAISELAGTDTQYF	TGTGCCATCAGTGAACTAGCGGGGACAGATACGCAGTATTTT
TRBV7-9	TRBJ2-5	-	TRBD1	CASSQDRGPETQYF	TGTGCCAGCAGTCAGGACAGGGGGCCTGAGACCCAGTACTTC
TRBV20-1	TRBJ2-1	-	TRBD2	CSARDKTSGMVLWNEQFF	TGCAGTGCTAGAGATAAGACTAGCGGTATGGTCTTATGGAATGAGCAGTTCTTC
TRBV6-2/TRBV6-3	TRBJ2-5	-	TRBD2	CASRDGTSGRGETQYF	TGTGCCAGCAGAGACGGGACTAGCGGGAGGGGGGAGACCCAGTACTTC
TRBV6-1	TRBJ2-3	-	-	CAAPIKNQPYTDTQYF	TGTGCCGCCCCCATTAAGAACCAACCATACACAGATACGCAGTATTTT
TRBV6-2/TRBV6-3	TRBJ2-7	-	-	CASKLANIYEQYF	TGTGCCAGCAAATTGGCCAATATCTACGAGCAGTACTTC
TRBV27	TRBJ2-7	many	TRBD1	CASSLEGQGRLGSYEQYF	TGTGCCAGCAGTTTAGAGGGACAGGGGCGTTTGGGCTCCTACGAGCAGTACTTC
TRBV12-3/TRBV12-4	TRBJ2-7	-	-	CASAPGVYEQYF	TGTGCCAGCGCGCCGGGGGTATACGAGCAGTACTTC
TRBV4-2	TRBJ2-7	-	-	CASSQGTRTYNEQYF	TGTGCCAGCAGCCAAGGGACAAGGACCTACAATGAGCAGTACTTC
TRBV6-1	TRBJ2-5	few	TRBD2	CASTSGRAVPETQYF	TGTGCCAGCACTAGCGGGAGGGCCGTTCCGGAGACCCAGTACTTC
TRBV15	TRBJ1-1	-	-	CATSRDYSNTEAFF	TGTGCCACCAGCAGAGATTATTCGAACACTGAAGCTTTCTTT
TRBV6-5	TRBJ1-2	-	-	CASSPGVPTSGYGYTF	TGTGCCAGCAGCCCCGGGGTACCCACAAGCGGCTATGGCTACACCTTC
TRBV25-1	TRBJ2-2	-	-	CASRGPGVGGYTGELFF	TGTGCCAGCAGGGGACCCGGCGTGGGGGGCTACACCGGGGAGCTGTTTTTT
TRBV20-1	TRBJ1-2	-	TRBD1	CSAPTDRRTNYGYTF	TGCAGTGCCCCTACGGACAGGCGGACTAACTATGGCTACACCTTC
TRBV29-1	TRBJ2-1	-	TRBD2	CSVPGLAGGPYGNEQFF	TGCAGCGTTCCCGGACTAGCGGGAGGGCCTTATGGGAATGAGCAGTTCTTC
TRBV7-9	TRBJ2-7	once	-	CASSKGTVYEQYF	TGTGCCAGCAGTAAGGGGACTGTCTACGAGCAGTACTTC